One and the same sample provided the 24 T cell receptor beta chains below, sequenced in a study of T cell responses to AZD1222 COVID-19 vaccine. Assay used: immunoSEQ multiplex PCR; TCRdb lists only in-frame clones, some missing. Of approximately 92,000 clones detected, about nine tenths appear once; the ten largest clones hold roughly 20%. Material: peripheral blood, obtained on day 0 of AZD1222 vaccination. The receptor source for this set is an adult in good health.

As DNA, the CDR3 is TGTGCCAGCAGCTTAGTTGGGCAGGCCTACGAGCAGTACTTC. This encodes CASSLVGQAYEQYF. V is TRBV5-4 and J is TRBJ2-7; no clear D. Germline-derived CDR1 and CDR2 are SGHNT and YYREEE (reference sequence). The V gene lost 2 bases and the J gene lost 2 bases, with 11 bases spanning the gap. The CDR3 is 14 amino acids.

J is TRBJ2-1 and V is TRBV4-1; D perhaps matches TRBD1 (5 bases). V lost 3 bases to trimming and J lost 4 bases, with 19 bases between them. Germline values: CDR1 MGHRA, CDR2 YSYEKL. CDR3 size: 17 residues. In nucleotides, the CDR3 is TGCGCCAGCAGCCACCCGTGGGGCCGCCGTGGATACAATGAGCAGTTCTTC. It is translated as CASSHPWGRRGYNEQFF.

The V call is TRBV5-1, the J call TRBJ2-6; D might be TRBD1 or TRBD2, each matching 6 bases. Germline V lookup: CDR1 SGHRS, CDR2 YFSETQ. Trimming shortened V by 0 bases and J by 4 bases, and 11 bases separated the two germline ends. The CDR3 contains 16 residues. The CDR3 DNA reads as TGCGCCAGCAGCTTGGGTTCGGGGGCCGGGGCCAACGTCCTGACTTTC. It is translated as CASSLGSGAGANVLTF.

The rearrangement links TRBV5-6 to TRBJ1-5, with D uncertain. CDR3 length: 14 residues. With 0 bases removed from V and 2 bases from J, the gap between germline ends came to 6 bases. CDR1 is SGHDT, CDR2 YYEEEE, per germline. This CDR3 is CASSLGGGNQPQHF. CDR3 bases: TGTGCCAGCAGCTTGGGCGGGGGCAATCAGCCCCAGCATTTT.

This chain uses TRBV3-1 (or the pseudogene TRBV3-2) with TRBJ1-4; the D gene is possibly TRBD1 (5 bases). Trimming cost V 4 bases and J 0 bases, with 6 bases left between them. CDR3 length equals 14 residues. Germline V gene sequence: CDR1 LGHDT, CDR2 YNNKEL (reference sequence). The CDR3 nucleotides read TGTGCCAGCAGCCCGACAGCAACTAATGAAAAACTGTTTTTT. This sequence encodes CASSPTATNEKLFF.

This clone appeared once. Here the CDR3 DNA reads TGTGCCAGCAGTGATGGACAGGGGTGGAATCAGCCCCAGCATTTT. It translates to CASSDGQGWNQPQHF. The chain couples TRBV6-1 to TRBJ1-5; 9 bases are shared with TRBD1. This CDR3 is 15 amino acids long. CDR1 and CDR2 from the germline V gene are MNHNS and SASEGT. J lost 4 bases, V lost 3 bases, and 4 bases had no gene match.

The chain is built from TRBV6-2 or TRBV6-3 and TRBJ2-5; 13 bases map to TRBD2. Germline-derived CDR1 and CDR2 are MNHEY and SVGEGT. The CDR3 contains 15 residues. V was pared by 5 bases and J by 4 bases, with 4 bases of the junction left unmatched. The CDR3 bases are TGTGCCAGCAGTCGAGGACTAGCGGGGGCAGAGACCCAGTACTTC. Protein sequence: CASSRGLAGAETQYF.

V gene TRBV7-9 combines with J gene TRBJ2-2, with 9 bases lining up with TRBD1. With V trimmed by 4 bases and J by 7 bases, 7 bases remained unmatched. The CDR3 is 15 residues long. Germline V lookup: CDR1 SEHNR, CDR2 FQNEAQ (reference sequence). Written as DNA, the CDR3 is TGTGCCAGCAGCTCGGGACAGGGAATTGTCGGGGAGCTGTTTTTT. Translating it yields CASSSGQGIVGELFF.

V gene TRBV6-1 combines with J gene TRBJ2-5; possibly TRBD2 for D (7 bases). Looked up from germline, CDR1 is MNHNS and CDR2 is SASEGT. The CDR3 covers 15 residues. The V and J ends lost 3 bases and 5 bases respectively, with 16 bases between them. The CDR3 DNA is TGTGCCAGCAGTGAGAGGGGCGGGGGCGCGGAGACCCAGTACTTC. It is translated as CASSERGGGAETQYF.

The CDR3 is CASTPGGGLNIQYF. CDR3 coding DNA: TGTGCCAGCACTCCTGGGGGGGGCCTCAACATTCAGTACTTC. The V and J genes are TRBV28 and TRBJ2-4; TRBD2 is a possible D gene (7 bases). The germline CDR1 and CDR2 sequences are MDHEN and SYDVKM. The CDR3 runs to 14 residues. Trimming removed 7 bases from V and 7 bases from J, with 17 bases in between.

V gene TRBV4-2 combines with J gene TRBJ1-4; maybe TRBD1 (6 bases). The CDR3 totals 16 residues. CDR1 and CDR2 from the germline V gene are LGHNA and YNFKEQ. V was shortened by 0 bases and J by 7 bases, with 15 bases between the two germline ends. The CDR3 reads CASSQDRAGALEKLFF. Written as DNA, the CDR3 is TGTGCCAGCAGCCAAGACCGGGCAGGGGCGCTTGAAAAACTGTTTTTT.

The chain recombines TRBV9 with TRBJ2-6; TRBD1 agrees at 8 bases. Trimming took 5 bases from V and 1 from J; bases not matched to a gene: 11. The CDR3 is made up of 18 amino acids. Germline lookup yields CDR1 SGDLS and CDR2 YYNGEE. The DNA for the CDR3 is TGTGCCAGCAGGGGACCCGGGACAGGACCTTCTGGGGCCAACGTCCTGACTTTC. This gives the protein CASRGPGTGPSGANVLTF.

J is TRBJ1-5 and V is TRBV7-3, with D maybe TRBD1 (5 bases). V lost 2 bases to trimming and J lost 2 bases, with 13 bases between them. The CDR3 runs 16 residues. The germline CDR1 and CDR2 sequences are SGHTA and FQGTGA. CDR3: CASSLPTTDRNQPQHF. The CDR3 bases are TGTGCCAGCAGCTTACCCACGACAGATCGCAATCAGCCCCAGCATTTT.

The chain employs TRBV12-5 and TRBJ1-2, with 11 bases aligning to TRBD1. The ends lost 5 bases at V and 2 bases at J; junction bases unmatched: 4. This CDR3 comprises 15 residues. CDR1 and CDR2 from the germline V gene are LGHNT and FRNRAP. CDR3 bases: TGTGCTAGTGGTGGGGGACAGGGGGTAAACTATGGCTACACCTTC. Protein sequence: CASGGGQGVNYGYTF. The full variable domain, in which reference TRBV12-5 and TRBJ1-2 provide the parts outside the CDR3, is DARVTQTPRHKVTEMGQEVTMRCQPILGHNTVFWYRQTMMQGLELLAYFRNRAPLDDSGMPKDRFSAEMPDATLATLKIQPSEPRDSAVYFCASGGGQGVNYGYTFGSGTRLTVV.

The chain links TRBV28 to TRBJ2-7; D possibly corresponds to TRBD2 (5 bases). Trimming removed 6 bases from V and 3 bases from J, with 15 bases in between. Per the germline V gene, CDR1 is MDHEN and CDR2 is SYDVKM. The CDR3 contains 14 residues. CDR3 in DNA: TGTGCCAGCAGCCCCCCCCCGGGGAACTACGAGCAGTACTTC. Amino acid sequence: CASSPPPGNYEQYF.

The genes are TRBV14 and TRBJ2-3; D is possibly TRBD2 (6 bases). The CDR3 is 14 amino acids. V was cut by 4 bases and J by 4 bases, with 12 bases left in between. Germline CDR1 is SGHDN and CDR2 is FVKESK. The CDR3 loop is CASSRGRGSDTQYF. The CDR3 DNA follows: TGTGCCAGCAGCCGGGGTCGGGGGTCAGATACGCAGTATTTT. Looking up the rest from reference TRBV14 and TRBJ2-3 gives the full variable domain: EAGVTQFPSHSVIEKGQTVTLRCDPISGHDNLYWYRRVMGKEIKFLLHFVKESKQDESGMPNNRFLAERTGGTYSTLKVQPAELEDSGVYFCASSRGRGSDTQYFGPGTRLTVL.

This chain links TRBV5-1 with TRBJ1-1; D call uncertain. V was pared by 6 bases and J by 6 bases, with 18 bases between. Germline loops: CDR1 SGHRS, CDR2 YFSETQ. The CDR3 loop spans 14 amino acids. In nucleotides, the CDR3 is TGCGCCAGCAATTCCCTTGCAGGATCCCCTGAAGCTTTCTTT. Residues: CASNSLAGSPEAFF.

The genes are TRBV7-9 and TRBJ1-6; no firm D call. The CDR3 is 15 amino acids. Per the germline V gene, CDR1 is SEHNR and CDR2 is FQNEAQ (reference sequence). V was shortened by 5 bases and J by 0 bases, with 8 bases between the two germline ends. CDR3 nucleotide sequence: TGTGCCAGCAGCCCCTATAGCTCCTATAATTCACCCCTCCACTTT. Encoded protein: CASSPYSSYNSPLHF.

This clone was seen more than once but under ten times. CDR3 loop: CASRTYRDSQETQYF. DNA for the CDR3: TGTGCCAGCAGAACCTACAGGGATTCCCAAGAGACCCAGTACTTC. The chain joins TRBV7-9 to TRBJ2-5; D might be TRBD1 (6 bases). Germline V gene sequence: CDR1 SEHNR, CDR2 FQNEAQ (reference sequence). V gave up 6 bases and J gave up 1 base, with 15 bases separating them. The CDR3 runs 15 residues.

CDR3 sequence reads: CASSLDRAHGANVLTF. The CDR3, as DNA: TGTGCCAGCAGCTTGGACAGGGCGCACGGGGCCAACGTCCTGACTTTC. The J gene is TRBJ2-6, the V gene TRBV7-6, with 8 positions matching TRBD1. Germline CDR1 and CDR2: SGHVS and FNYEAQ. This CDR3 contains 16 residues. Trimming at V came to 3 bases and at J to 4 bases, leaving 5 bases not matched to a gene.

The chain links TRBV10-3 to TRBJ2-2; maybe TRBD2 (7 bases). The CDR3 is 11 residues long. Germline loops: CDR1 ENHRY, CDR2 SYGVKD. V was cut by 8 bases and J by 10 bases, with 11 bases left in between. The CDR3 DNA is TGTGCCATCGGGGGGGGCGCGGAGCTGTTTTTT. Translated, it gives CAIGGGAELFF.

The rearrangement joins TRBV7-2 to TRBJ2-5, with 8 bases that match TRBD2. The germline CDR1 and CDR2 sequences are SGHTA and FQGNSA. The CDR3 is 14 residues long. Trimming cost V 5 bases and J 3 bases; bases outside gene matches: 5. CDR3: CASSLSGVKETQYF. CDR3 nucleotide sequence: TGTGCCAGCAGCCTTAGCGGGGTTAAAGAGACCCAGTACTTC. The whole variable domain, filled in from reference TRBV7-2 and TRBJ2-5, reads GAGVSQSPSNKVTEKGKDVELRCDPISGHTALYWYRQSLGQGLEFLIYFQGNSAPDKSGLPSDRFSAERTGGSVSTLTIQRTQQEDSAVYLCASSLSGVKETQYFGPGTRLLVL.

J is TRBJ1-1 and V is TRBV3-1 (or the pseudogene TRBV3-2); D not resolved. Germline CDR1 reads LGHDT; CDR2 reads YNNKEL (reference sequence). CDR3 size: 13 residues. V lost 1 base and J lost 10, with 13 bases in between. The DNA for the CDR3 is TGTGCCAGCAGCCAAGCTTATAAGCTTGGAGCTTTCTTT. This gives the protein CASSQAYKLGAFF.

The V and J genes are TRBV28 and TRBJ1-2; TRBD1 aligns across 8 bases. The length of the CDR3 is 15 residues. Germline CDR1 reads MDHEN; CDR2 reads SYDVKM. J gave up 0 bases and V 6 bases, and 6 bases lay outside the gene matches. DNA of the CDR3: TGTGCCAGCAGATCGACAGGGGCTACTAACTATGGCTACACCTTC. Protein product: CASRSTGATNYGYTF.